This passage covers 10 T cell receptor beta chains from one sample sequenced in a study of blood T cell repertoires in COVID-19. Libraries were prepared by immunoSEQ multiplex PCR; TCRdb keeps only in-frame clonotypes and omits some of them. The sample carries some 250,000 clones, roughly 88% recorded once. The sample comprised PBMCs or T cells enriched from blood (not recorded which). These receptors all come from a woman aged 40-49 years with acute COVID-19.

This clone was counted a single time. CDR3 DNA: TGTGCCAGCAGGGGGACTCTAAGGGAGACCCAGTACTTC. Its protein product is CASRGTLRETQYF. This sequence joins TRBV28 and TRBJ2-5; maybe TRBD2 (6 bases). V lost 6 bases, J lost 5 bases, and 13 bases lay in between. The CDR3 contains 13 residues. Germline V gene sequence: CDR1 MDHEN, CDR2 SYDVKM. Complete variable domain (other parts from reference TRBV28 and TRBJ2-5): DVKVTQSSRYLVKRTGEKVFLECVQDMDHENMFWYRQDPGLGLRLIYFSYDVKMKEKGDIPEGYSVSREKKERFSLILESASTNQTSMYLCASRGTLRETQYFGPGTRLLVL.

This clone was seen once. V is TRBV2 and J is TRBJ1-6; 7 nucleotides align to TRBD1. Losses at the gene ends were 6 bases for V and 13 bases for J; bases not matched to a gene: 6. The CDR3 is made up of 12 amino acids. CDR1 is SNHLY, CDR2 FYNNEI, per germline. CDR3 loop: CASRRAQGPLHF. The CDR3, as DNA: TGTGCCAGCAGAAGGGCACAGGGGCCCCTCCACTTT.

V and J are TRBV7-9 and TRBJ1-3, with 11 bases fitting TRBD1. Germline lookup yields CDR1 SEHNR and CDR2 FQNEAQ (reference sequence). This CDR3 comprises 17 residues. J gave up 3 bases and V 5 bases, and 9 bases lay outside the gene matches. CDR3 region: CASSKRGQGAFGNTIYF. The CDR3 nucleotides are TGTGCCAGCAGCAAAAGAGGACAGGGGGCCTTTGGAAACACCATATATTTT. Complete variable domain (other parts from reference TRBV7-9 and TRBJ1-3): DTGVSQNPRHKITKRGQNVTFRCDPISEHNRLYWYRQTLGQGPEFLTYFQNEAQLEKSRLLSDRFSAERPKGSFSTLEIQRTEQGDSAMYLCASSKRGQGAFGNTIYFGEGSWLTVV.

The count of this clone is one. V gene TRBV24-1 combines with J gene TRBJ2-7; 8 positions agree with TRBD1. From germline, CDR1 is KGHDR and CDR2 SFDVKD. Trimming removed 10 bases from V and 1 base from J; junction bases left unmatched: 8. The CDR3 runs to 14 residues. DNA for the CDR3: TGTGCCACAGTCTCGCAGGGGGCTTCCTACGAGCAGTACTTC. Its protein product is CATVSQGASYEQYF.

For the CDR3, the DNA is TGTGCCAGCAGCAATCCAGTGGCTAATGAAAAACTGTTTTTT. Its translation: CASSNPVANEKLFF. The J gene is TRBJ1-4, the V gene TRBV7-2; D remains ambiguous. Trimming removed 5 bases at V and 3 bases at J, with 10 bases between. From germline, CDR1 is SGHTA and CDR2 FQGNSA. The CDR3 totals 14 residues.

This clone was observed a single time. The chain links TRBV29-1 to TRBJ2-3; D gene uncertain. CDR1 is SQVTM, CDR2 ANQGSEA, per germline. This CDR3 spans 13 amino acids. Trimming removed 7 bases from V and 1 base from J, with 12 bases in between. CDR3 protein: CSARSGGTDTQYF. The CDR3 nucleotides are TGCAGCGCCAGGTCTGGCGGCACAGATACGCAGTATTTT.

CDR3 protein: CASSLLAGQETQYF. The CDR3, as DNA: TGTGCCAGCTCACTGCTAGCGGGGCAAGAGACCCAGTACTTC. V is TRBV18 and J is TRBJ2-5; 9 bases match TRBD2. The germline gives CDR1 KGHSH, CDR2 LQKENI. CDR3 length equals 14 residues. The V gene end was trimmed by 4 bases and the J gene end by 2 bases; junction bases not matched to a gene: 2.

This rearrangement joins TRBV7-3 to TRBJ1-1; D gene unclear. V dropped 3 bases and J dropped 0 bases, with 8 bases sitting between them. From germline, CDR1 is SGHTA and CDR2 FQGTGA. The CDR3 covers 14 residues. The CDR3 sequence: CASSFSVMNTEAFF. The CDR3 DNA is TGTGCCAGCAGCTTTTCCGTTATGAACACTGAAGCTTTCTTT.

The CDR3 is CASSTPGQGLNEQYF. CDR3 sequence (DNA): TGTGCCAGCAGTACACCAGGACAGGGCCTGAACGAGCAGTACTTC. The chain joins TRBV6-5 to TRBJ2-7, with 8 bases aligning to TRBD1. This CDR3 spans 15 amino acids. J was trimmed by 5 bases and V by 5 bases; bases with no gene match: 11. CDR1 MNHEY and CDR2 SVGAGI come from the germline V gene.

The chain links TRBV5-6 to TRBJ2-3; possible D gene TRBD2, 5 bases. Germline V gene lookup returns CDR1 SGHDT and CDR2 YYEEEE. The CDR3 spans 16 residues. V lost 0 bases, J lost 1 base, and 12 bases lay in between. DNA of the CDR3: TGTGCCAGCAGCTTGGGACCCCGGGAAGGCACAGATACGCAGTATTTT. It yields the protein CASSLGPREGTDTQYF. The full variable domain, its missing parts supplied by reference TRBV5-6 and TRBJ2-3, is DAGVTQSPTHLIKTRGQQVTLRCSPKSGHDTVSWYQQALGQGPQFIFQYYEEEERQRGNFPDRFSGHQFPNYSSELNVNALLLGDSALYLCASSLGPREGTDTQYFGPGTRLTVL.